This paragraph reports one T cell receptor beta chain. This clone was seen only once. The clone's antigen remains unknown. No base quality values were provided; no much bigger clone lies one nucleotide off. These data belong to a study of OX40 agonist ivuxolimab in advanced cancers. At the level of the whole study: The costimulatory receptor OX40 (CD134) was targeted by ivuxolimab, a fully human IgG2 agonistic monoclonal antibody. The paper reports the monotherapy dose-escalation portion (N of about 51 patients) of the phase I ivuxolimab trial. Among the approximately 54 dose-escalation patients, around 20 had hepatocellular carcinoma, roughly 15 melanoma, 9 renal cell carcinoma and 9 head and neck cancer. A male proportion of roughly 85% and a mean age of approximately 58 years, ranging from 23 to 79, were recorded for the dose-escalation cohort. Intravenous ivuxolimab was administered to patients every 2 weeks at six dose levels: 0.01, 0.1, 0.3, 1.5, 3 and 10 mg/kg. Patients were allowed to have had prior anti-PD-1, anti-PD-L1 or anti-CTLA-4 therapy, and around 43% of the dose-escalation patients had been treated with checkpoint inhibitors. The point of sequencing TCRbeta in the periphery was to test whether ivuxolimab changed TCR sequence diversity and drove clonal T-cell expansion. Three dose-escalation patients achieved partial responses, one with hepatocellular carcinoma and two with cutaneous melanoma. Findings and caveats that apply to the study as a whole: Low levels of normalized T-cell clonal expansion were also shown by some nonresponding patients. In the 0.1-3.0 mg/kg groups, partial responders were among the patients with the lowest normalized peripheral clonal expansion, particularly in CD8+ T cells. After ivuxolimab, expanded clones were on average more numerous among CD8+ T cells than among CD4+ T cells. Antigen specificity was not determined for the clonally expanded peripheral T cells. Clonal expansion of both CD4+ and CD8+ blood T cells was observed from baseline to week 6 at doses 0.1 to 3.0 mg/kg.

Patients with a history of autoimmune disease or receiving systemic immunosuppression were excluded from the trial. Peripheral blood for TCR sequencing was collected from all dose cohorts at baseline, on cycle 4 day 1, and on cycle 7 day 1. Samples were obtained from an open-label, multicenter, first-in-human phase I dose-escalation trial of ivuxolimab. Adults with locally advanced or metastatic melanoma, renal cell carcinoma, hepatocellular carcinoma or head and neck squamous cell carcinoma were enrolled in the trial. CD4+ and CD8+ T cells were sorted separately from peripheral blood before TCR sequencing. From the germline V gene (reference sequence), CDR1 is SEHNR and CDR2 is FQNEAQ. The CDR3, cysteine through phenylalanine, is 14 amino acids long. This entry keeps only the CDR3 DNA: 42 bases, framed from base 1. Between the V and J ends, shortened by 1 base and 6 bases respectively, the junction contains 12 bases.

For sequencing of the TCRbeta CDR3 region, genomic DNA was extracted from the sorted cells. The immunoSEQ Assay was used for sequencing of TCRbeta CDR3 regions. TCRdb provides this immuneACCESS table in a form limited to in-frame rearrangements. Some clones are lacking; in checked studies, under half of them reflect an unresolved V gene, and why the rest are absent is not known. Recorded for this sample are 75,000 to 100,000 clones; about 80% of them occurred a single time. The top ten hold approximately 5% of the sample. This chain joins TRBV7-9 to TRBJ1-2; a tentative D call is TRBD1 (5 bases match). The origin of this receptor is an adult with an advanced solid tumor such as melanoma, head and neck, liver or kidney cancer. Source: CD4+ or CD8+ T cells sorted from blood, taken in a trial of the OX40 agonist ivuxolimab. The CDR3 protein: CASSLGHGGDGYTF. The DNA sequence is as follows: TGTGCCAGCAGCTTAGGTCATGGGGGTGATGGCTACACCTTC.